The 4 T cell receptor beta chains presented below share a single source sample, sequenced in a study of regulatory T cells in long-lasting Graves disease. Time point reported: newly diagnosed GD, antithyroid drugs for less than 3 months. With RNA extracted from PBMCs as input, the TCR library was made. Building of the TCR beta libraries involved iRepertoire HTBI primers and Arm-PCR of CDR3 regions. TCRdb redid the calling of the multiplex PCR reads with MiXCR, one entry per CDR3 protein. In the table there are around 400,000 distinct CDR3 sequences, roughly a sixth of which are singletons. Specimen: peripheral blood mononuclear cells (PBMCs), collected at new diagnosis, from a patient treated with antithyroid drugs. These receptors all come from a female donor with Graves disease.

The genes are TRBV6-2 or TRBV6-3 and TRBJ1-4, with TRBD1 matching 9 bases. The V gene end was trimmed by 2 bases and the J gene end by 7 bases; junction bases not matched to a gene: 5. The CDR3 runs to 15 residues. Germline CDR1 reads MNHEY; CDR2 reads SVGEGT. The CDR3 is CASSYEQGAREKLFF. CDR3 in DNA: TGTGCCAGCAGTTACGAACAGGGGGCGCGTGAAAAACTGTTTTTT.

In its sample, this clonotype was seen a few times. This is likely a read error, given that the CDR3 carries no conserved phenylalanine or tryptophan at its end. This chain joins TRBV6-2 or TRBV6-3 and TRBJ2-1, with D unclear. CDR3 size: 12 residues. Germline V gene sequence: CDR1 MNHEY, CDR2 SVGEGT. V was shortened by 6 bases and J by 6 bases, with 9 bases between the two germline ends. CDR3 loop: CASRDIANEQFS. The CDR3 DNA follows: TGTGCCAGCAGAGACATAGCCAATGAGCAGTTCTCC.

Concerning this clonotype: At one end the junction does not follow the germline gene, possibly because of a read error. The chain is built from TRBV7-3 and TRBJ2-2; D is perhaps TRBD2 (6 bases). This CDR3 is built from 15 residues. CDR1 and CDR2 (germline): SGHTA, FQGTGA. The CDR3 sequence: CASSLTAGRTGELFF. DNA of the CDR3: TGTGCCAGCAGCCTAACGGCGGGGAGGACCGGGGAGCTGTTTTTT.

This clonotype showed up many times. This sequence joins TRBV28 and TRBJ1-1, with 7 bases aligning to TRBD1. The CDR3 sequence is 12 residues long. V trimming: 10 bases; J trimming: 5 bases; junction bases outside the gene matches: 7. Germline CDR1 is MDHEN and CDR2 is SYDVKM. The CDR3 protein is CATRQGRTEAFF. The CDR3 DNA sequence: TGTGCCACCAGACAGGGAAGAACTGAAGCTTTCTTT. The variable domain in full, completed from reference TRBV28 and TRBJ1-1, reads DVKVTQSSRYLVKRTGEKVFLECVQDMDHENMFWYRQDPGLGLRLIYFSYDVKMKEKGDIPEGYSVSREKKERFSLILESASTNQTSMYLCATRQGRTEAFFGQGTRLTVV.